Below are 23 T cell receptor beta chains sequenced from a single sample in a study of blood T cell repertoires in COVID-19. Sequencing used immunoSEQ multiplex PCR; TCRdb keeps in-frame clones, though not all of them. The table records fewer than 200,000 clones, 75% to 90% of them present only once. Sequencing was performed on PBMCs or T cells enriched from blood (not recorded which). Source of these receptors: a woman aged 50 to 60 who had recovered from COVID-19.

The rearrangement uses TRBV30 and TRBJ1-4, with 9 bases lining up with TRBD1. Looked up from germline, CDR1 is GTSNPN and CDR2 is SVGIG (reference sequence). The CDR3 consists of 15 residues. The V segment lost 0 bases and the J segment 9 bases; nucleotides outside the gene matches: 8. CDR3 DNA: TGTGCCTGGAGTGTTGAAGGGACAGGGATAAAAAAACTGTTTTTT. Protein: CAWSVEGTGIKKLFF.

The chain links TRBV7-2 to TRBJ2-3, with 14 bases identical to TRBD2. Trimming at V came to 2 bases and at J to 5 bases, leaving 6 bases not matched to a gene. Germline CDR1 is SGHTA and CDR2 is FQGNSA. The CDR3 consists of 17 residues. CDR3 DNA sequence: TGTGCCAGCAGCTTACCCGGGACTAGCGGGGGAGGAGATACGCAGTATTTT. Encoded protein: CASSLPGTSGGGDTQYF.

The rearrangement joins TRBV7-9 to TRBJ1-4; maybe TRBD1 (6 bases). The CDR3 length is 15 residues. Germline V gene lookup returns CDR1 SEHNR and CDR2 FQNEAQ (reference sequence). V was clipped by 5 bases and J by 7 bases, with 17 bases between them. CDR3 sequence (DNA): TGTGCCAGCAGCCCCGCACAGGGTCTGGCTGAAAAACTGTTTTTT. Residues: CASSPAQGLAEKLFF.

V is TRBV1 and J is TRBJ2-7; TRBD2, the D gene given by the table, was not confirmed from the DNA. TRBV1 is tagged as a pseudogene. The CDR3 length is 14 residues. CDR3 DNA sequence: TGCACCAGCAGAGCTTTAGCGGGAGTCCCCCAGCAGTACGTC. Its translation: CTSRALAGVPQQYV.

This clone was seen a single time. V and J are TRBV7-2 and TRBJ2-7; 7 bases are a match to TRBD2. V dropped 1 base and J dropped 9; count of bases not matched to a gene: 9. Germline CDR1 SGHTA, CDR2 FQGNSA. The CDR3 sequence is 14 residues long. CDR3 in amino acids: CASSLGPAGIVQYV. In DNA form, the CDR3 reads TGTGCCAGCAGCTTAGGGCCAGCGGGGATCGTGCAGTACGTC.

The genes are TRBV27 and TRBJ1-2, with TRBD1 matching over 8 bases. V shed 3 bases, J shed 8 bases, and the junction held 14 bases outside the gene matches. Looked up from germline, CDR1 is MNHEY and CDR2 is SMNVEV (reference sequence). This CDR3 is built from 16 residues. CDR3 in DNA: TGTGCCAGCAGTTTGTTTAGTGGACAGGGCGCTGGAGGCTACACCTTC. This codes for CASSLFSGQGAGGYTF.

The V gene is TRBV6-2 or TRBV6-3, the J gene TRBJ1-2; D might be TRBD1 (6 bases). V lost 2 bases to trimming and J lost 2 bases, with 18 bases between them. The V gene's germline CDR1 is MNHEY and CDR2 SVGEGT. The CDR3 spans 17 residues. As DNA, the CDR3 is TGTGCCAGCAGTTACGTGGGCAGGGGCTCTTTCAACTATGGCTACACCTTC. As protein: CASSYVGRGSFNYGYTF.

This chain links TRBV11-3 with TRBJ2-1, with 13 bases aligning to TRBD2. V gave up 5 bases and J gave up 4 bases; unmatched junction bases: 5. Germline loops: CDR1 SGHNT, CDR2 YENEEA. This CDR3 region has 16 residues. CDR3 sequence (DNA): TGTGCCAGCAGCACCCGACTAGCGGGAGGATACAATGAGCAGTTCTTC. Translated: CASSTRLAGGYNEQFF. Using reference TRBV11-3 and TRBJ2-1 for the parts outside the CDR3, the full variable domain is EAGVVQSPRYKIIEKKQPVAFWCNPISGHNTLYWYLQNLGQGPELLIRYENEEAVDDSQLPKDRFSAERLKGVDSTLKIQPAELGDSAVYLCASSTRLAGGYNEQFFGPGTRLTVL.

The chain carries TRBV6-5 and TRBJ1-2, with 9 bases fitting TRBD1. V was clipped by 4 bases and J by 4 bases; unmatched bases: 7. Per germline, CDR1 MNHEY and CDR2 SVGAGI. This CDR3 region has 15 residues. CDR3 protein: CASSSDRGFGYGYTF. CDR3 coding DNA: TGTGCCAGCAGTTCGGACAGGGGATTTGGCTATGGCTACACCTTC.

The J gene is TRBJ2-3, the V gene TRBV2; TRBD1 matches at 7 bases. CDR1 and CDR2 from the germline V gene are SNHLY and FYNNEI. CDR3 size: 14 residues. Trimming at V came to 6 bases and at J to 5 bases, leaving 8 bases not matched to a gene. CDR3 DNA: TGTGCCAGCAGAGCCGCCGCAGGGGGAGATACGCAGTATTTT. This sequence encodes CASRAAAGGDTQYF.

This clone was counted a single time. V and J are TRBV4-1 and TRBJ1-6, with 7 bases lining up with TRBD1. V lost 3 bases to trimming and J lost 7 bases; unmatched junction nucleotides: 9. CDR1 and CDR2 (germline): MGHRA, YSYEKL. The length of the CDR3 is 16 residues. This chain's CDR3 is CASSHLGQRKNSPLHF. The CDR3 region has the DNA TGCGCCAGCAGCCACTTGGGACAGAGAAAAAATTCACCCCTCCACTTT.

The rearrangement uses TRBV28 and TRBJ1-3; 9 bases align to TRBD1. CDR3 length equals 15 residues. The ends lost 6 bases at V and 2 bases at J; junction bases unmatched: 5. Germline values: CDR1 MDHEN, CDR2 SYDVKM. The CDR3 DNA follows: TGTGCCAGCAGGGGACAGGGAATAGCTGGAAACACCATATATTTT. It encodes CASRGQGIAGNTIYF.

The CDR3 DNA follows: TGTGCCATCAGGGCAGGGACAGGGGGAGTAAACACCATATATTTT. Protein: CAIRAGTGGVNTIYF. This chain connects TRBV10-3 to TRBJ1-3, with TRBD1 identical over 11 bases. Germline assignment: CDR1 ENHRY and CDR2 SYGVKD. Unmatched junction bases numbered 7, after V lost 6 bases and J lost 6 bases. The CDR3 runs to 15 residues.

The count of this clone is one. CDR3 protein: CASSLDRGSDTGELFF. The DNA of the CDR3 is TGTGCCAGCAGCTTAGACAGGGGATCGGACACCGGGGAGCTGTTTTTT. V gene TRBV7-3 combines with J gene TRBJ2-2; 8 bases fit TRBD1. Trimming at V came to 2 bases and at J to 3 bases, leaving 5 bases not matched to a gene. The CDR3 is 16 amino acids. Germline CDR1 reads SGHTA; CDR2 reads FQGTGA.

The DNA of the CDR3 is TGCAGCGTTGCCGGGAGGTATTACAATGAGCAGTTCTTC. It encodes CSVAGRYYNEQFF. This chain connects TRBV29-1 to TRBJ2-1, with 7 bases fitting TRBD2. With V trimmed by 4 bases and J by 4 bases, 4 bases remained unmatched. There are 13 residues in the CDR3. CDR1 is SQVTM, CDR2 ANQGSEA, per germline.

The genes are TRBV7-9 and TRBJ1-1; 10 nucleotides match TRBD1. The CDR3 runs to 15 residues. In germline, CDR1 is SEHNR, CDR2 FQNEAQ (reference sequence). The trim removed 5 bases at V and 3 bases at J, leaving 6 bases unmatched. The CDR3 sequence: CASSPTGGWDTEAFF. The CDR3 bases are TGTGCCAGCAGCCCGACAGGGGGCTGGGACACTGAAGCTTTCTTT.

The rearrangement links TRBV19 to TRBJ2-2; tentative D call: TRBD2 (6 bases). CDR3 length: 17 residues. The germline V and J ends were trimmed by 4 bases and 5 bases, with 20 bases remaining between them. In germline, CDR1 is LNHDA, CDR2 SQIVND (reference sequence). The CDR3: CASSSKGGRAATGELFF. DNA of the CDR3: TGTGCCAGTAGTAGTAAGGGAGGCAGGGCAGCGACCGGGGAGCTGTTTTTT.

This clone appeared a few times. The chain combines TRBV20-1 with TRBJ2-1; possible D gene TRBD1, 6 bases. Trimming left V 3 bases short and J 16 bases short, with 19 bases between. Germline V gene sequence: CDR1 DFQATT, CDR2 SNEGSKA (reference sequence). CDR3 size: 12 residues. This CDR3 reads CSASTLTGQRFF. DNA for the CDR3: TGCAGTGCTAGTACTTTAACAGGGCAACGCTTCTTC.

The CDR3 DNA sequence: TGCGCCAGCAGTGAGTCGGCAAAGGGGGTTGTAGGCAATCAGCCCCAGCATTTT. Translating it yields CASSESAKGVVGNQPQHF. The V and J genes are TRBV10-1 and TRBJ1-5; the D gene is possibly TRBD1 (6 bases). Germline V CDR1 and CDR2: WNHNN, SYGVQD (reference sequence). The V end was cut by 0 bases, the J end by 2 bases, with 17 bases between. The CDR3 length is 18 residues.

Only one count was recorded for this clone. The chain joins TRBV18 to TRBJ1-4; no definite D call. The V end lost 8 bases, the J end lost 3 bases, and 16 bases lay between the germline ends. Per germline, CDR1 KGHSH and CDR2 LQKENI. This CDR3 has 15 residues. CDR3 DNA sequence: TGTGCCAGCACGCCTCGGGGAATACCTAATGAAAAACTGTTTTTT. Protein product: CASTPRGIPNEKLFF.

DNA for the CDR3: TGTGCCAGTAGTATTTGGTGGGCGAACACTGAAGCTTTCTTT. Encoded protein: CASSIWWANTEAFF. V is TRBV19 and J is TRBJ1-1; D call uncertain. Looked up from germline, CDR1 is LNHDA and CDR2 is SQIVND (reference sequence). This CDR3 comprises 14 residues. The V end was cut by 3 bases, the J end by 1 base, with 9 bases between.

V is TRBV29-1 and J is TRBJ1-3, with no clear D. Looked up from germline, CDR1 is SQVTM and CDR2 is ANQGSEA. The CDR3 length is 15 residues. Trimming removed 1 base at V and 5 bases at J, with 15 bases between. In nucleotides, the CDR3 is TGCAGCGTTGAAGTGCGAGGCCGAGCGCGAAACACCATATATTTT. Encoded protein: CSVEVRGRARNTIYF.

The gene calls are TRBV5-1 and TRBJ2-5, with TRBD2 matching over 7 bases. The CDR3 sequence is 16 residues long. Germline CDR1 is SGHRS and CDR2 is YFSETQ. With V trimmed by 0 bases and J by 1 base, 6 bases remained unmatched. The DNA for the CDR3 is TGCGCCAGCAGCTTGGAACCAAGACTAGCCCAAGAGACCCAGTACTTC. Amino acid sequence: CASSLEPRLAQETQYF.